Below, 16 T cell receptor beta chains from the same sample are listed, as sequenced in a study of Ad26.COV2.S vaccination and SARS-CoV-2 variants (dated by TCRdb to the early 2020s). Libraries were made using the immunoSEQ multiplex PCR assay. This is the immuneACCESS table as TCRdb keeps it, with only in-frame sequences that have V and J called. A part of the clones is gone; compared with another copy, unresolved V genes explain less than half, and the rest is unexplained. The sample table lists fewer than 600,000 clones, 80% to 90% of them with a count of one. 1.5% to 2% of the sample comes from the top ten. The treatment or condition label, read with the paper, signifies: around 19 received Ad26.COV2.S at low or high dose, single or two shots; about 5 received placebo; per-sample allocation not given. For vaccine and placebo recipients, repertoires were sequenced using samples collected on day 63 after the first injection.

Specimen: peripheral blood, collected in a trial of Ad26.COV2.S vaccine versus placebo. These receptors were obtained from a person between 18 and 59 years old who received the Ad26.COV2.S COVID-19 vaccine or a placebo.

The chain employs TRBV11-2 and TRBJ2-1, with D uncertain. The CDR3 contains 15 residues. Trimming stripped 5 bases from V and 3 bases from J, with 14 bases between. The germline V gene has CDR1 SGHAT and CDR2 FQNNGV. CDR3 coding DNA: TGTGCCAGCAGCCCAAGAGATGGGCTCTACAATGAGCAGTTCTTC. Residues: CASSPRDGLYNEQFF.

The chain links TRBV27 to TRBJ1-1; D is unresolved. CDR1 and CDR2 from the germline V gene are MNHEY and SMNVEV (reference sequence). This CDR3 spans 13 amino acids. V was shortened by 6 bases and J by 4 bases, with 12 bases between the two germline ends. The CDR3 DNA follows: TGTGCCAGCAGCCAAGACGGGTTCACTGAAGCTTTCTTT. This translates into CASSQDGFTEAFF.

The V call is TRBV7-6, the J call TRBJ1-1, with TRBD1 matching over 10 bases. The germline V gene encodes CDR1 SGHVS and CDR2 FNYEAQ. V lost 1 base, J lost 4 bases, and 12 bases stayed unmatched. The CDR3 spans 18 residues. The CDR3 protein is CASSLGLPGQGTGTEAFF. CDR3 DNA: TGTGCCAGCAGCTTAGGGCTCCCGGGACAGGGGACGGGCACTGAAGCTTTCTTT.

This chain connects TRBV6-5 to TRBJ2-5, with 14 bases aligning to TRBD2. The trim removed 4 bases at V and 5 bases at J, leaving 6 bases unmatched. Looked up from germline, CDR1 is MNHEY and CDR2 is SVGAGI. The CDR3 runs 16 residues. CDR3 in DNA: TGTGCCAGCAGTTTAACCGGGACTAGCGGGGGCGAGACCCAGTACTTC. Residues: CASSLTGTSGGETQYF.

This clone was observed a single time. In nucleotides, the CDR3 is TGTGCCAGCTCACCACGGAGCGGGAGTCCGTACGAGCAGTACTTC. Protein: CASSPRSGSPYEQYF. The genes are TRBV18 and TRBJ2-7; 8 bases align to TRBD2. Trimming took 1 base from V and 4 from J; bases not matched to a gene: 6. This CDR3 has 15 amino acids. The germline CDR1 and CDR2 sequences are KGHSH and LQKENI.

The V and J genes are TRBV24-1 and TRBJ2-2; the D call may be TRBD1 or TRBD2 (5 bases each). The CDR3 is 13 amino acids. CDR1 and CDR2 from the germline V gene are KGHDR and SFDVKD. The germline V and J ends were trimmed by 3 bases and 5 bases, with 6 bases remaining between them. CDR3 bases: TGTGCCACCAGTGATGGGGGAACCGGGGAGCTGTTTTTT. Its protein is CATSDGGTGELFF.

The CDR3 coding sequence is TGTGCCTGGAGTGTTGCGACCTATGGCTACACCTTC. It is translated as CAWSVATYGYTF. The chain links TRBV30 to TRBJ1-2; D remains ambiguous. The CDR3 has 12 amino acids. V was cut by 0 bases and J by 4 bases, with 6 bases left in between. Germline V CDR1 and CDR2: GTSNPN, SVGIG (reference sequence). Using reference TRBV30 and TRBJ1-2 for the parts outside the CDR3, the full variable domain is SQTIHQWPATLVQPVGSPLSLECTVEGTSNPNLYWYRQAAGRGLQLLFYSVGIGQISSEVPQNLSASRPQDRQFILSSKKLLLSDSGFYLCAWSVATYGYTFGSGTRLTVV.

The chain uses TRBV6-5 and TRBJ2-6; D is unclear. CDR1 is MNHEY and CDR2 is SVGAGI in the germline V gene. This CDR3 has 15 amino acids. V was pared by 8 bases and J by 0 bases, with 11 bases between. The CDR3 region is CASEAGVSGANVLTF. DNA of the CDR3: TGTGCCAGCGAGGCTGGGGTCTCTGGGGCCAACGTCCTGACTTTC.

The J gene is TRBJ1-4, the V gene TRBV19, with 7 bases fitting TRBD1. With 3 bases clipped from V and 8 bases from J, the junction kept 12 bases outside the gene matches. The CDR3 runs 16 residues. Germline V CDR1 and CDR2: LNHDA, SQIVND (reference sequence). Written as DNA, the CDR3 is TGTGCCAGTAGTATTTCCGTTCGACAGGGATGGGAAAAACTGTTTTTT. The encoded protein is CASSISVRQGWEKLFF.

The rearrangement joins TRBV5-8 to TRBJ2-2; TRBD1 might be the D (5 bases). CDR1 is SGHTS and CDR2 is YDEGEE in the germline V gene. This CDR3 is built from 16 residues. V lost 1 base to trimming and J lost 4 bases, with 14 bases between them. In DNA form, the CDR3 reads TGTGCCAGCAGCTTGTCGGTGGGGCCGGGCACCGGGGAGCTGTTTTTT. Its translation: CASSLSVGPGTGELFF.

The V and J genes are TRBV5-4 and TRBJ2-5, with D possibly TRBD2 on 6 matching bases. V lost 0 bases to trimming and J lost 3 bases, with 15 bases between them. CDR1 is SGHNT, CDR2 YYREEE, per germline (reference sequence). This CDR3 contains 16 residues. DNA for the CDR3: TGTGCCAGCAGCTTGGGGCTTTCGGGGGTTAAAGAGACCCAGTACTTC. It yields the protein CASSLGLSGVKETQYF. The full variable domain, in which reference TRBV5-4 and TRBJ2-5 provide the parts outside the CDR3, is ETGVTQSPTHLIKTRGQQVTLRCSSQSGHNTVSWYQQALGQGPQFIFQYYREEENGRGNFPPRFSGLQFPNYSSELNVNALELDDSALYLCASSLGLSGVKETQYFGPGTRLLVL.

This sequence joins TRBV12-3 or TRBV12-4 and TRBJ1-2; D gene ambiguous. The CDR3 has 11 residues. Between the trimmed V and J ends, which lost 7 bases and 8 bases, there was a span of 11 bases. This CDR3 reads CASTLAGGYTF. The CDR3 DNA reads TGTGCCAGCACCCTGGCCGGCGGCTACACCTTC.

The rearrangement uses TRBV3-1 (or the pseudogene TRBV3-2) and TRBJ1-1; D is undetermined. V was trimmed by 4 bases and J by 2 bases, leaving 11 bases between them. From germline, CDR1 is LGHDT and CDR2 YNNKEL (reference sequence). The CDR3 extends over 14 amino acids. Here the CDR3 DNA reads TGTGCCAGCAGCCCGAATGTGGGAAACACTGAAGCTTTCTTT. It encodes CASSPNVGNTEAFF.

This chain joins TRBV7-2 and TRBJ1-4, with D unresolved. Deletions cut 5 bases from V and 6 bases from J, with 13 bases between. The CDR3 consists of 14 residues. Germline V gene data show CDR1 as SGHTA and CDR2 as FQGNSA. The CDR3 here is CASSPGGLDEKLFF. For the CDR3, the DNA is TGTGCCAGCAGCCCGGGAGGGCTTGATGAAAAACTGTTTTTT.

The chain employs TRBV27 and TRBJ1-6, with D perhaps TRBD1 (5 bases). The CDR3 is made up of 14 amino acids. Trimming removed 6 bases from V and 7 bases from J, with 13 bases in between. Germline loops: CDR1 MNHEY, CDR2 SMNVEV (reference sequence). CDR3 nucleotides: TGTGCCAGCAGCCAGGGACGTAGAAATTCACCCCTCCACTTT. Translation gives CASSQGRRNSPLHF.

Here the CDR3 reads CASRAQGAGISPLHF. The DNA for the CDR3 is TGTGCCAGCAGAGCACAGGGGGCGGGTATTTCACCCCTCCACTTT. The genes are TRBV6-5 and TRBJ1-6, with 9 bases matching TRBD1. The CDR3 spans 15 residues. V shed 6 bases and J 9 bases; nucleotides not matched to a gene: 9. Germline V lookup: CDR1 MNHEY, CDR2 SVGAGI.